The TCR beta chain described here comes from a study of CD8 T cells in ankylosing spondylitis. Study-wide results and caveats: Ankylosing spondylitis blood appeared to carry a characteristic TCR beta motif of roughly 8 highly homologous variants.

This clonotype was observed a handful of times. What it binds is unknown. Via MiXCR, TCRdb re-called the 5' RACE reads, giving one row per CDR3 protein. The sample has approximately 540,000 distinct CDR3 sequences; roughly 13% are singletons. V was cut by 4 bases and J by 0 bases, with 13 bases left in between. The germline gives CDR1 DFQATT, CDR2 SNEGSKA (reference sequence). The CDR3 loop spans 15 amino acids. This TCR was sampled from a male donor with ankylosing spondylitis. The rearrangement links TRBV20-1 to TRBJ1-5; weak D call: TRBD1 (5 bases). Sequences were obtained from blood, either unsorted or a sorted T cell fraction (not recorded which). CDR3 in amino acids: CSAKLPGVSNQPQHF. The CDR3 region has the DNA TGCAGTGCTAAACTCCCGGGGGTTAGCAATCAGCCCCAGCATTTT.